This T cell receptor (beta chain) was sequenced for a study of cytomegalovirus exposure and HLA in healthy donors. Points from the study as a whole: Later analysis suggested links between common viral pathogens and several top significant clusters.

As for this clone: What it recognizes is unknown.

In the PCR, 60 Vbeta and 13 Jbeta primers were used. Some clones are missing from TCRdb's copy, which holds only in-frame ones; the method was immunoSEQ multiplex PCR. The data show some 160,000 clones, with around 77% seen just once and approximately 1.6% held by the top ten. This TCR came from a woman in her 30s in good health and CMV-seronegative. Input material: PBMCs.

The CDR3 DNA sequence: TGTGCCATCAGTGAGTCTCCTCGTGGGTTAGGGGGCGCCGGTGAAAAACTGTTTTTT. Amino acids: CAISESPRGLGGAGEKLFF. The chain employs TRBV10-3 and TRBJ1-4, with 7 positions matching TRBD1. CDR3 size: 19 residues. Germline V gives CDR1 ENHRY, CDR2 SYGVKD. The V segment lost 0 bases and the J segment 7 bases; nucleotides outside the gene matches: 17.